This T cell receptor beta chain comes out of a study of blood T cell repertoires in COVID-19. The germline CDR1 and CDR2 sequences are SGHTA and FQGNSA. The CDR3 loop spans 14 amino acids. The V and J ends lost 1 base and 2 bases, in that order; junction bases with no gene match: 2. Sequenced by immunoSEQ multiplex PCR; TCRdb stores in-frame clones only, minus some. The sample has under 30,000 clones; 80% to 90% are singletons. This clonotype originated in a human donor in a cohort sampled during active COVID-19. This chain joins TRBV7-2 and TRBJ2-7, with 7 positions matching TRBD1. What was sequenced was peripheral blood. CDR3 sequence (DNA): TGTGCCAGCAGCTTAGTGCAGGGGGCCTACGAGCAGTACTTC. Encoded protein: CASSLVQGAYEQYF.